The 19 T cell receptor beta chains in this list originate from one sample, sequenced in a study of OX40 agonist ivuxolimab in advanced cancers. Assay used: immunoSEQ multiplex PCR; TCRdb lists only in-frame clones, some missing. The data show 70,000 to 90,000 clones, more than 75% seen once. Source: CD4+ or CD8+ T cells sorted from blood, taken in a trial of the OX40 agonist ivuxolimab. These receptors were obtained from an adult with an advanced solid tumor such as melanoma, head and neck, liver or kidney cancer.

The chain is built from TRBV5-5 and TRBJ1-5; 11 nucleotides match TRBD1. With V trimmed by 4 bases and J by 7 bases, 7 bases remained unmatched. Germline V CDR1 and CDR2: SGHKS, YYEKEE (reference sequence). The CDR3 is made up of 15 amino acids. CDR3 nucleotide sequence: TGTGCCAGCAGCCCTGCGGGACAGGGGGTACAGCCCCAGCATTTT. Its translation is CASSPAGQGVQPQHF.

CDR3 bases: TGTGCCAGTAGTAAACTGGACATAGTGCACAATGAGCAGTTCTTC. This gives the protein CASSKLDIVHNEQFF. The V call is TRBV19, the J call TRBJ2-1; tentatively, D is TRBD1 (5 bases). Per germline, CDR1 LNHDA and CDR2 SQIVND (reference sequence). V shed 4 bases and J shed 5 bases, with 15 bases lying between them. This CDR3 is built from 15 residues. Filled out from reference TRBV19 and TRBJ2-1, the complete variable domain reads DGGITQSPKYLFRKEGQNVTLSCEQNLNHDAMYWYRQDPGQGLRLIYYSQIVNDFQKGDIAEGYSVSREKKESFPLTVTSAQKNPTAFYLCASSKLDIVHNEQFFGPGTRLTVL.

The chain links TRBV28 to TRBJ2-2; possible D gene TRBD1, 6 bases. In germline, CDR1 is MDHEN, CDR2 SYDVKM. Trimming left V 4 bases short and J 0 bases short, with 9 bases between. The CDR3 totals 15 residues. CDR3 sequence reads: CASSSGTTNTGELFF. In nucleotides, the CDR3 is TGTGCCAGCAGTTCCGGGACAACGAACACCGGGGAGCTGTTTTTT.

The rearrangement joins TRBV28 to TRBJ2-6, with no clear D. Trimming took 6 bases from V and 0 from J, leaving 9 bases between them. This CDR3 is 15 amino acids long. Germline V gene sequence: CDR1 MDHEN, CDR2 SYDVKM. This chain's CDR3 is CASRKGASGANVLTF. As DNA, the CDR3 is TGTGCCAGCAGGAAAGGAGCCTCTGGGGCCAACGTCCTGACTTTC.

The chain uses TRBV10-2 and TRBJ2-5, with 9 bases lining up with TRBD2. The trim removed 7 bases at V and 5 bases at J, leaving 11 bases unmatched. The V gene's germline CDR1 is WSHSY and CDR2 SAAADI. This CDR3 is 15 amino acids long. In DNA form, the CDR3 reads TGCGCCAGCATCTCCCGTGCGGGAGGGAAGGAGACCCAGTACTTC. Translation gives CASISRAGGKETQYF.

This clone was counted only a few times. The gene calls are TRBV6-1 and TRBJ2-1; the D is unclear. The V gene lost 4 bases and the J gene lost 3 bases, with 10 bases spanning the gap. From germline, CDR1 is MNHNS and CDR2 SASEGT. This CDR3 is built from 14 residues. In DNA, the CDR3 is TGTGCCAGCAGTGGGGGTTTCCTCTACAATGAGCAGTTCTTC. Amino acids: CASSGGFLYNEQFF.

The chain uses TRBV28 and TRBJ1-1; perhaps TRBD1 as D (6 bases). Trimming stripped 5 bases from V and 3 bases from J, with 19 bases between. Germline CDR1 reads MDHEN; CDR2 reads SYDVKM. The CDR3 consists of 16 residues. The CDR3 here is CASSKQGLSIHTEAFF. Here the CDR3 DNA reads TGTGCCAGCAGTAAACAGGGTTTAAGCATTCACACTGAAGCTTTCTTT.

This CDR3 reads CAGGGHNYEQYF. DNA for the CDR3: TGTGCCGGTGGGGGACATAACTACGAGCAGTACTTC. J is TRBJ2-7 and V is TRBV30; D may be TRBD1 (6 bases). V lost 8 bases to trimming and J lost 3 bases, with 14 bases between them. Germline V gene lookup returns CDR1 GTSNPN and CDR2 SVGIG (reference sequence). The CDR3 spans 12 residues.

The chain recombines TRBV28 with TRBJ2-5, with D unresolved. The J call could be wrong; TRBJ2-7 is a better fit for the DNA end. Per the germline V gene, CDR1 is MDHEN and CDR2 is SYDVKM. The CDR3 contains 11 residues. Here the CDR3 DNA reads TGTGCCAGCAGTTCGGCGTACGAGCAGTACTTC. Amino acids: CASSSAYEQYF.

This chain uses TRBV2 with TRBJ1-5; D is unresolved. Trimming took 7 bases from V and 0 from J, leaving 10 bases between them. CDR1 SNHLY and CDR2 FYNNEI come from the germline V gene. The CDR3 covers 14 residues. The CDR3 is CASTQAVSNQPQHF. The DNA for the CDR3 is TGTGCCAGCACTCAGGCGGTTAGCAATCAGCCCCAGCATTTT. The complete variable domain, with remaining parts taken from reference TRBV2 and TRBJ1-5, reads EPEVTQTPSHQVTQMGQEVILRCVPISNHLYFYWYRQILGQKVEFLVSFYNNEISEKSEIFDDQFSVERPDGSNFTLKIRSTKLEDSAMYFCASTQAVSNQPQHFGDGTRLSIL.

A single count supports this clone. The chain couples TRBV18 to TRBJ1-6, with D possibly matching TRBD1 (5 bases). V was shortened by 4 bases and J by 6 bases, with 13 bases between the two germline ends. Per the germline V gene, CDR1 is KGHSH and CDR2 is LQKENI. The CDR3 contains 15 residues. CDR3 loop: CASSLGREGNSPLHF. The CDR3 DNA reads TGTGCCAGCTCACTCGGCAGGGAGGGTAATTCACCCCTCCACTTT.

The genes are TRBV11-2 and TRBJ2-7; D may match TRBD1 or TRBD2 (5 bases each). The CDR3 consists of 13 residues. Per the germline V gene, CDR1 is SGHAT and CDR2 is FQNNGV. Between the trimmed V and J ends, which lost 1 base and 3 bases, there was a span of 7 bases. The CDR3 is CASSLGGNYEQYF. Written as DNA, the CDR3 is TGTGCCAGCAGCTTAGGGGGGAACTACGAGCAGTACTTC.

The CDR3 is CASSPSLAGNTIYF. DNA for the CDR3: TGTGCCAGCAGTCCTTCTTTGGCCGGAAACACCATATATTTT. The rearrangement links TRBV27 to TRBJ1-3; D unresolved. The V end was cut by 5 bases, the J end by 4 bases, with 12 bases between. Germline loops: CDR1 MNHEY, CDR2 SMNVEV (reference sequence). This CDR3 is built from 14 residues.

The chain links TRBV6-6 to TRBJ1-5; D uncertain. The germline V and J ends were trimmed by 2 bases and 0 bases, with 8 bases remaining between them. Germline loops: CDR1 MNHNY, CDR2 SVGAGI (reference sequence). The CDR3 sequence is 15 residues long. The CDR3 reads CASSYLLDSNQPQHF. CDR3 in DNA: TGTGCCAGCAGTTACCTACTGGATAGCAATCAGCCCCAGCATTTT.

This chain uses TRBV5-1 with TRBJ2-7, with 11 nucleotides matching TRBD2. Unmatched junction bases numbered 15, after V lost 4 bases and J lost 6 bases. The CDR3 is 17 amino acids. From germline, CDR1 is SGHRS and CDR2 YFSETQ. CDR3 residues: CASSPQLAGVNPPEQYF. CDR3 sequence (DNA): TGCGCCAGCAGCCCCCAACTAGCGGGAGTAAACCCTCCCGAGCAGTACTTC. Together with reference TRBV5-1 and TRBJ2-7, the CDR3 gives the full variable domain: KAGVTQTPRYLIKTRGQQVTLSCSPISGHRSVSWYQQTPGQGLQFLFEYFSETQRNKGNFPGRFSGRQFSNSRSEMNVSTLELGDSALYLCASSPQLAGVNPPEQYFGPGTRLTVT.

This chain links TRBV19 with TRBJ2-1; 11 positions match TRBD2. This CDR3 has 17 residues. V lost 4 bases and J lost 4; bases outside the gene matches: 9. The germline V gene encodes CDR1 LNHDA and CDR2 SQIVND (reference sequence). In DNA, the CDR3 is TGTGCCAGTAGTAGGAGTATAGCGGGGGGGCAGTACAATGAGCAGTTCTTC. Protein: CASSRSIAGGQYNEQFF.

This chain joins TRBV7-2 and TRBJ2-5; D is unresolved. The germline V gene encodes CDR1 SGHTA and CDR2 FQGNSA. This CDR3 is 13 amino acids long. Trimming removed 2 bases from V and 5 bases from J, with 9 bases in between. The CDR3 sequence is CASSLWGPETQYF. The CDR3 nucleotides read TGTGCCAGCAGCTTATGGGGTCCGGAGACCCAGTACTTC.

The chain couples TRBV12-5 to TRBJ2-2; TRBD1 agrees at 8 bases. CDR3 length: 14 amino acids. The germline V gene has CDR1 LGHNT and CDR2 FRNRAP. The V and J ends lost 7 bases and 6 bases, in that order; junction bases with no gene match: 7. The CDR3 loop reads CASAADRVSGELFF. The CDR3 coding sequence is TGTGCTAGTGCAGCGGACAGGGTTTCCGGGGAGCTGTTTTTT.

The chain links TRBV25-1 to TRBJ1-5, with 10 bases matching TRBD1. This CDR3 spans 15 amino acids. Germline trimming cut 3 bases from V and 5 bases from J; bases unmatched to any gene: 4. Germline V gene lookup returns CDR1 MGHDK and CDR2 SYGVNS. The CDR3 spells CASSDPGTGDQPQHF. The CDR3 DNA follows: TGTGCCAGCAGTGACCCCGGGACAGGGGATCAGCCCCAGCATTTT.